The clone carrying this T cell receptor beta chain was recorded many times. Antigen unknown. This specimen belongs to a study of CD8 T cells in ankylosing spondylitis. Study-wide findings and caveats: Characteristic, it appeared, of ankylosing spondylitis blood was a TCR beta motif of seven or eight highly homologous variants. With a CD8+ phenotype, disease-linked clones were relatively rare in peripheral blood.

TCRdb re-analysed the 5' RACE reads in MiXCR, keeping a single row per CDR3 protein. The table shows 200,000 to 250,000 distinct CDR3 sequences, with around 10% occurring only once. The origin of this receptor is a male donor with ankylosing spondylitis or in good health (not recorded which). Sequencing was carried out using blood, either unsorted or a sorted T cell fraction (not recorded which).

CDR3 bases: TGCGCCAGCAGCCAAGATTGGCGGAGCACTGAAGCTTTCTTT. Translation: CASSQDWRSTEAFF. J is TRBJ1-1 and V is TRBV4-1; D remains ambiguous. The CDR3 is 14 amino acids. Trimming shortened V by 0 bases and J by 4 bases, and 9 bases separated the two germline ends. CDR1 is MGHRA, CDR2 YSYEKL, per germline.